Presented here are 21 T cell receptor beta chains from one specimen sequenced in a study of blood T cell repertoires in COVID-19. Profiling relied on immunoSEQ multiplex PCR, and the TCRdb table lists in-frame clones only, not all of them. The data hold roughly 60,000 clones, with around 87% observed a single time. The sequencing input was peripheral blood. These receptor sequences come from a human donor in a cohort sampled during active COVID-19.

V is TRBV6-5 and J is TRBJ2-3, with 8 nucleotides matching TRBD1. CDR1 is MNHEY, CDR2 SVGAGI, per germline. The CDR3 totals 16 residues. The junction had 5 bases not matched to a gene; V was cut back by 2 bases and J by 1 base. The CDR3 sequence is CASSYGSGQGTDTQYF. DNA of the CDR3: TGTGCCAGCAGTTACGGTTCGGGACAGGGCACAGATACGCAGTATTTT.

The CDR3 nucleotides read TGCGCCAGCAGCCAAGTCACAGGTCAAGAGACCCAGTACTTC. Encoded protein: CASSQVTGQETQYF. The chain is built from TRBV4-1 and TRBJ2-5, with a weak D call TRBD1 (5 bases). From germline, CDR1 is MGHRA and CDR2 YSYEKL. This CDR3 comprises 14 residues. V dropped 1 base and J dropped 2 bases, with 8 bases sitting between them.

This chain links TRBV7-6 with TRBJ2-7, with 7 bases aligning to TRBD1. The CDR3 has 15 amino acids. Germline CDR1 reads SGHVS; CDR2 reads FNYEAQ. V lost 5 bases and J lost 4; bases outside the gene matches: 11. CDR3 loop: CASSPRTGAKYEQYF. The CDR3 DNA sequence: TGTGCCAGCAGCCCGCGGACAGGTGCCAAATACGAGCAGTACTTC.

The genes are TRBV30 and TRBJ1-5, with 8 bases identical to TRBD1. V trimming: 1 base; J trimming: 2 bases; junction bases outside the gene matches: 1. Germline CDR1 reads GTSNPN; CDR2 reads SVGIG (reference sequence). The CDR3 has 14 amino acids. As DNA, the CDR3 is TGTGCCTGGAGTGAGGGACAGGGCAATCAGCCCCAGCATTTT. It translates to CAWSEGQGNQPQHF.

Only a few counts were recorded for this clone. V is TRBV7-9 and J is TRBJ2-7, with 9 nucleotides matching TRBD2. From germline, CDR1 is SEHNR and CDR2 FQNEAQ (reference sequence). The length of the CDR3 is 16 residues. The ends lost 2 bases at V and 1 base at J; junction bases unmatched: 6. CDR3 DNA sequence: TGTGCCAGCAGCTTACCGCTAGCGGGAATATCCTACGAGCAGTACTTC. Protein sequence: CASSLPLAGISYEQYF.

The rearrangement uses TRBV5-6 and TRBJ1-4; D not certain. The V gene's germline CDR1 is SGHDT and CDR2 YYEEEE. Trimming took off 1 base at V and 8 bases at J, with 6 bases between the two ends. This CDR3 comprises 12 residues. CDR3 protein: CASSLRREKLFF. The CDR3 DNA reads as TGTGCCAGCAGCTTGAGGCGGGAAAAACTGTTTTTT.

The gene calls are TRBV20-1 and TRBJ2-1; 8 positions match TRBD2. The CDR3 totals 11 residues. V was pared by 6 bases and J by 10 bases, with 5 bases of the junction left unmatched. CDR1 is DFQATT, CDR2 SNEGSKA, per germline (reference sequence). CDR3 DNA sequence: TGCAGTGCCTCAGGACTAGCCGAGCAGTTCTTC. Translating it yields CSASGLAEQFF.

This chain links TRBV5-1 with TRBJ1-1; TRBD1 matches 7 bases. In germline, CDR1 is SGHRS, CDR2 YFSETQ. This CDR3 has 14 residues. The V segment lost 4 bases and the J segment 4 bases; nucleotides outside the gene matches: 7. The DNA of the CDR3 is TGCGCCAGCAGCCCTGAGGGACAGCGCACTGAAGCTTTCTTT. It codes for CASSPEGQRTEAFF.

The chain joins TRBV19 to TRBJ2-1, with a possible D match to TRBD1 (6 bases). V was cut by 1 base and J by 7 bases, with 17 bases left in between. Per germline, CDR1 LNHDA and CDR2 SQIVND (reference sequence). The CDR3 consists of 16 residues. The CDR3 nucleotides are TGTGCCAGTAGTATAGCTAGCAGGGGTTTTACGAATGAGCAGTTCTTC. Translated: CASSIASRGFTNEQFF.

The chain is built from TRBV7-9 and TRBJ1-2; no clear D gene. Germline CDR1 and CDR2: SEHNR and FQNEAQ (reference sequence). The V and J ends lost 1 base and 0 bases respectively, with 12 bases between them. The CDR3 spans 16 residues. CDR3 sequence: CASSLGSGTANYGYTF. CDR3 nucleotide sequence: TGTGCCAGCAGCTTAGGTTCGGGTACCGCTAACTATGGCTACACCTTC. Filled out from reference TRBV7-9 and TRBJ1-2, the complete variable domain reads DTGVSQNPRHKITKRGQNVTFRCDPISEHNRLYWYRQTLGQGPEFLTYFQNEAQLEKSRLLSDRFSAERPKGSFSTLEIQRTEQGDSAMYLCASSLGSGTANYGYTFGSGTRLTVV.

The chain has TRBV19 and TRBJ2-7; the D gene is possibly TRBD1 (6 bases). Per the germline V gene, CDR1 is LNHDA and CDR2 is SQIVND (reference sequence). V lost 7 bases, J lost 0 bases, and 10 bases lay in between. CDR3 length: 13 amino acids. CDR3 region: CASTQGSSYEQYF. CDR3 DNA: TGTGCCAGTACCCAGGGGAGCTCCTACGAGCAGTACTTC.

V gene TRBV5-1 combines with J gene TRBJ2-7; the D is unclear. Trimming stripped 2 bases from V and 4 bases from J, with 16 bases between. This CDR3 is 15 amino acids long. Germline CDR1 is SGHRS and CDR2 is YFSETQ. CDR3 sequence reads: CASSFGVRFGYEQYF. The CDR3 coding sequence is TGCGCCAGCAGCTTTGGAGTACGATTCGGGTACGAGCAGTACTTC.

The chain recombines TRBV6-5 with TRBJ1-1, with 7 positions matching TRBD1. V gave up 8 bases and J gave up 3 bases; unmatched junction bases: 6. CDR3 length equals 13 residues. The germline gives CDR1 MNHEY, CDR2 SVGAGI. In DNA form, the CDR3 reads TGTGCCAGCCACCCCACAGGGGACACTGAAGCTTTCTTT. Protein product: CASHPTGDTEAFF.

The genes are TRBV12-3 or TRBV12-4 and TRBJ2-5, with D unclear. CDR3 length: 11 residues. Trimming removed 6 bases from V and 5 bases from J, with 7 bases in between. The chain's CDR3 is CASSRTETQYF. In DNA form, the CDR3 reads TGTGCCAGCAGCAGAACGGAGACCCAGTACTTC.

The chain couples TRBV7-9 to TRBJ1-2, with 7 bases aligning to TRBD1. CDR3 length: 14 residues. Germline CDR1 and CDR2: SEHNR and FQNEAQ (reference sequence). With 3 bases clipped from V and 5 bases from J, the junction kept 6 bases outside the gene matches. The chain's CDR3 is CASSFPGQKYGYTF. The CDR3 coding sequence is TGTGCCAGCAGCTTCCCGGGACAGAAATATGGCTACACCTTC.

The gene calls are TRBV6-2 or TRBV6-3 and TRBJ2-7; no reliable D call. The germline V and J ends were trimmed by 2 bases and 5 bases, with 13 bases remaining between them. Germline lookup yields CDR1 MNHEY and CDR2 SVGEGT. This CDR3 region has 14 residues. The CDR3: CASSYPGPVNEQYF. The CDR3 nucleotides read TGTGCCAGCAGTTACCCGGGTCCGGTCAACGAGCAGTACTTC.

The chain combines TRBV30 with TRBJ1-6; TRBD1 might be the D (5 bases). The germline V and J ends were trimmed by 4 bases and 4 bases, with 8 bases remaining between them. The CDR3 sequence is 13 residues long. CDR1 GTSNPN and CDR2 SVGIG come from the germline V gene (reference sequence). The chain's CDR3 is CAWNSGYNSPLHF. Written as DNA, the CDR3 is TGTGCCTGGAATTCAGGGTATAATTCACCCCTCCACTTT.

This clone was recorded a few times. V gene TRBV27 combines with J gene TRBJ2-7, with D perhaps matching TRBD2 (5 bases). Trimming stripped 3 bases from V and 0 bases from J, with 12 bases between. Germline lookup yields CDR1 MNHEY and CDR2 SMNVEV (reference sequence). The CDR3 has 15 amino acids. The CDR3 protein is CASSLDVASSYEQYF. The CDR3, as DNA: TGTGCCAGCAGTTTGGACGTAGCGAGCTCCTACGAGCAGTACTTC.

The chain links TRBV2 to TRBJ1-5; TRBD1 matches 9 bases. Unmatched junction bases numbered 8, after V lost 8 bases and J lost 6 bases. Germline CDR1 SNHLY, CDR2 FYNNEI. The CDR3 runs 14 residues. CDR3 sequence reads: CASFPGQGFQPQHF. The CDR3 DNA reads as TGTGCCAGCTTCCCGGGACAGGGCTTTCAGCCCCAGCATTTT.

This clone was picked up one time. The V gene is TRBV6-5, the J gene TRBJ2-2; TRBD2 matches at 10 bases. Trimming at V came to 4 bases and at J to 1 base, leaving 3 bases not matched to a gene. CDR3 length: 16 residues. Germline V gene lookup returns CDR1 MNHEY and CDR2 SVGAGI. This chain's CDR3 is CASSLGLAVNTGELFF. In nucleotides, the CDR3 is TGTGCCAGCAGTTTAGGACTAGCGGTGAACACCGGGGAGCTGTTTTTT.

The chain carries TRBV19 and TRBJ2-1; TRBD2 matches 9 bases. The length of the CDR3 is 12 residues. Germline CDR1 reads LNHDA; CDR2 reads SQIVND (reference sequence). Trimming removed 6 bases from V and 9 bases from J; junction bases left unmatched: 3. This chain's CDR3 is CASRAGGPEQFF. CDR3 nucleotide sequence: TGTGCCAGTAGGGCGGGGGGGCCTGAGCAGTTCTTC.